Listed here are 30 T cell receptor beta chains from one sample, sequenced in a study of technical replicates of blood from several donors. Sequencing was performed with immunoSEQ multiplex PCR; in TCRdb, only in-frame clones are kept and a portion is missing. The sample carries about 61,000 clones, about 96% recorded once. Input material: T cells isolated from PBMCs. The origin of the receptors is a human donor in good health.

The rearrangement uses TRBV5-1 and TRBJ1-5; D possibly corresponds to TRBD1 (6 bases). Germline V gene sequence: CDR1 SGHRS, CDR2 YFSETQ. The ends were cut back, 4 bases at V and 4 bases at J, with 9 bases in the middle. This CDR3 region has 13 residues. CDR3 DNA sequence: TGCGCCAGCAGCACCGACAGGAATCAGCCCCAGCATTTT. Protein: CASSTDRNQPQHF.

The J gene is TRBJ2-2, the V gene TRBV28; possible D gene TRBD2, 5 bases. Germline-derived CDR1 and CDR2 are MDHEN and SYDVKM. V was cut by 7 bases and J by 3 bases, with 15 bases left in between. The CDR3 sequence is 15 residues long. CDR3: CASMERRGYTGELFF. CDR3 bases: TGTGCCAGCATGGAACGTCGGGGATACACCGGGGAGCTGTTTTTT.

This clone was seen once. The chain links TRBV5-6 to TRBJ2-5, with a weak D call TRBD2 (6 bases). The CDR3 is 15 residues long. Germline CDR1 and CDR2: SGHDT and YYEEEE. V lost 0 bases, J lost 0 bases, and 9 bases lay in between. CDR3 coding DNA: TGTGCCAGCAGCTTGGTGGCGGGGAACCAAGAGACCCAGTACTTC. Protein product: CASSLVAGNQETQYF.

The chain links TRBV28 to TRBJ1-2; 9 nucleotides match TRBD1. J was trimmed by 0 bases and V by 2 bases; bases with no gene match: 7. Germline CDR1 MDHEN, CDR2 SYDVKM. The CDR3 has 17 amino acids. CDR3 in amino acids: CASSLVNRGPANYGYTF. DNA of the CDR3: TGTGCCAGCAGTTTAGTTAACAGGGGGCCAGCTAACTATGGCTACACCTTC.

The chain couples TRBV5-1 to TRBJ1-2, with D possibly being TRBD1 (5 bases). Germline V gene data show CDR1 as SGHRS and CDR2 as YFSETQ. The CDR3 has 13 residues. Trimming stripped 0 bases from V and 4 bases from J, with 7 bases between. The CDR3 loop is CASSLDRSYGYTF. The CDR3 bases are TGCGCCAGCAGCTTGGACAGGTCCTATGGCTACACCTTC.

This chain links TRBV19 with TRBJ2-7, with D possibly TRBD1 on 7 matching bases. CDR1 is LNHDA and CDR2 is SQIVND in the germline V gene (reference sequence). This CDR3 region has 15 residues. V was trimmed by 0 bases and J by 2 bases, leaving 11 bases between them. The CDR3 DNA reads TGTGCCAGTAGTATAGACAGGGGGGCCGCCTACGAGCAGTACTTC. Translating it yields CASSIDRGAAYEQYF.

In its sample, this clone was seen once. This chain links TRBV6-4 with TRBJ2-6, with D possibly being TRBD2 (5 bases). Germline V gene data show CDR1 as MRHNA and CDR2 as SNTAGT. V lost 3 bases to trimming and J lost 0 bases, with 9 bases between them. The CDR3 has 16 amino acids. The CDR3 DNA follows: TGTGCCAGCAGTGAAGAGGGCCTCTCTGGGGCCAACGTCCTGACTTTC. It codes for CASSEEGLSGANVLTF.

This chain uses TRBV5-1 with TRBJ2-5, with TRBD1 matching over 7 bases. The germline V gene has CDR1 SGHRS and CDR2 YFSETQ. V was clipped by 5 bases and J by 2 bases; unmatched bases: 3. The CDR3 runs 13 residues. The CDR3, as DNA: TGCGCCAGCAGAAGACAGGGTCAAGAGACCCAGTACTTC. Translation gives CASRRQGQETQYF.

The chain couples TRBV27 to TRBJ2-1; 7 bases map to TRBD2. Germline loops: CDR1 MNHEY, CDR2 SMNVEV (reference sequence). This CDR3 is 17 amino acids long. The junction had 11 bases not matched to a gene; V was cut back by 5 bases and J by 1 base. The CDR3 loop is CASSRITSDKSYNEQFF. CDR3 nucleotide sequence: TGTGCCAGCAGTAGAATTACTAGCGACAAGTCCTACAATGAGCAGTTCTTC.

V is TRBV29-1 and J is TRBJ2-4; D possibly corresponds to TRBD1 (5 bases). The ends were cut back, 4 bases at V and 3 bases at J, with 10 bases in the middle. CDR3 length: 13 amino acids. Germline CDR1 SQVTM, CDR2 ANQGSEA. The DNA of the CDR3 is TGCAGCGTTGCGCAGGGAAGCAAAAACATTCAGTACTTC. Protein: CSVAQGSKNIQYF.

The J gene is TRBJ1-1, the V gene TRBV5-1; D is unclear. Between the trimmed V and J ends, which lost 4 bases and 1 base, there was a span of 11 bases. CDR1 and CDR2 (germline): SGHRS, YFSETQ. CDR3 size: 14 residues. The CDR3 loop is CASSPVPPNTEAFF. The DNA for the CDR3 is TGCGCCAGCAGCCCGGTCCCCCCGAACACTGAAGCTTTCTTT.

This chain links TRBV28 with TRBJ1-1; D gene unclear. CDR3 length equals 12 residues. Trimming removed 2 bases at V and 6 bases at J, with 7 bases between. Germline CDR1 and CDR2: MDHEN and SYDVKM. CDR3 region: CASSLHQAEAFF. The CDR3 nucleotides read TGTGCCAGCAGTTTACATCAGGCTGAAGCTTTCTTT.

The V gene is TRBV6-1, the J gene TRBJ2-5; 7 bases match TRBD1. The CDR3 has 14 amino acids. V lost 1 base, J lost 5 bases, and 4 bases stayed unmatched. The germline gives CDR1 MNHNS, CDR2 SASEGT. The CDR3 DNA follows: TGTGCCAGCAGTGAAGGGACAGGTTATGAGACCCAGTACTTC. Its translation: CASSEGTGYETQYF.

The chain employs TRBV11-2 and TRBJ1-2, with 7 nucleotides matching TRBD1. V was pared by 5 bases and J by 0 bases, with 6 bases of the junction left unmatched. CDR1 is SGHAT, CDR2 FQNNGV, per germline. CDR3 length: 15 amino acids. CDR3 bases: TGTGCCAGCAGCCAGACGGGACAGCCTAACTATGGCTACACCTTC. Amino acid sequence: CASSQTGQPNYGYTF. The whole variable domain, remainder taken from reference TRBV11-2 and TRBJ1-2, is EAGVAQSPRYKIIEKRQSVAFWCNPISGHATLYWYQQILGQGPKLLIQFQNNGVVDDSQLPKDRFSAERLKGVDSTLKIQPAKLEDSAVYLCASSQTGQPNYGYTFGSGTRLTVV.

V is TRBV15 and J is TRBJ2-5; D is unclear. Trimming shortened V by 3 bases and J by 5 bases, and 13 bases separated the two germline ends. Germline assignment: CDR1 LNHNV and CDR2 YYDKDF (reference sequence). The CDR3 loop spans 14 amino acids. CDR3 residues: CATSRRIGEETQYF. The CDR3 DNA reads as TGTGCCACCAGCAGGAGGATCGGAGAGGAGACCCAGTACTTC.

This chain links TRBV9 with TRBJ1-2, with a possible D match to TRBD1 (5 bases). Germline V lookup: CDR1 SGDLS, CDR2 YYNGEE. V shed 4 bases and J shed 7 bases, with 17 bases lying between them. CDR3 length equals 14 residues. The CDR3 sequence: CASSQAGVGGGYTF. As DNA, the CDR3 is TGTGCCAGCAGCCAAGCTGGTGTGGGGGGTGGCTACACCTTC.

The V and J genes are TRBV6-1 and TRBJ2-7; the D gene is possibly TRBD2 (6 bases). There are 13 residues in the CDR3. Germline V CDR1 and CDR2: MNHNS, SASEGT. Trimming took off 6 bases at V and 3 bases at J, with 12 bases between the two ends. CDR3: CASRGGRGYEQYF. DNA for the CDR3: TGTGCCAGCAGGGGAGGTCGGGGCTACGAGCAGTACTTC.

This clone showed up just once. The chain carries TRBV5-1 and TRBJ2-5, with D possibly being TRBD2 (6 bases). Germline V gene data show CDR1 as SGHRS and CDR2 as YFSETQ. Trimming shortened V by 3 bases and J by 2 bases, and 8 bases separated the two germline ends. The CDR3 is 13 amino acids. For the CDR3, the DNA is TGCGCCAGCAGCTCGACTAGTCAAGAGACCCAGTACTTC. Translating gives CASSSTSQETQYF.

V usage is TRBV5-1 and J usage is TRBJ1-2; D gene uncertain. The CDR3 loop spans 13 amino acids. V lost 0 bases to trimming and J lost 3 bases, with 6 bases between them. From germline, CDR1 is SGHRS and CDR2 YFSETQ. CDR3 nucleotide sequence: TGCGCCAGCAGCTTGGTCGGGGACTATGGCTACACCTTC. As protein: CASSLVGDYGYTF.

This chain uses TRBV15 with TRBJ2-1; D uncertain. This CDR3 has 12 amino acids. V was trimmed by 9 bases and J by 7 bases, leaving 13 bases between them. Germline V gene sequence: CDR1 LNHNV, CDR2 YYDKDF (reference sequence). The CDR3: CATGPTLNEQFF. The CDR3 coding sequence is TGTGCCACGGGCCCGACATTAAATGAGCAGTTCTTC.

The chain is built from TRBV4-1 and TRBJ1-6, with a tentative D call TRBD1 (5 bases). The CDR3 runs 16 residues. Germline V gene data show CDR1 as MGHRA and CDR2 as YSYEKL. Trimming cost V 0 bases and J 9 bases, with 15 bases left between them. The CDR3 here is CASSQDVGRVSSPLHF. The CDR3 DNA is TGCGCCAGCAGCCAAGATGTGGGCAGGGTTAGTTCACCCCTCCACTTT.

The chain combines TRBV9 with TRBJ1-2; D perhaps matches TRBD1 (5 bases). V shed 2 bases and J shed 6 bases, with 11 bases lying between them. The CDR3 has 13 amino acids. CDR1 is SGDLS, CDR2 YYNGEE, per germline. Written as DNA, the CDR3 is TGTGCCAGCAGCGTTACAGGTCCCGATGGCTACACCTTC. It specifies CASSVTGPDGYTF.

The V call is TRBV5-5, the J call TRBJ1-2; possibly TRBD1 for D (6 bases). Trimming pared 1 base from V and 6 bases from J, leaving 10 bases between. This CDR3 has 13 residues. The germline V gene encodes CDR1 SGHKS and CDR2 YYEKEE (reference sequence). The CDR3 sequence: CASSLRRGDGYTF. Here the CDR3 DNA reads TGTGCCAGCAGCTTGCGCAGGGGAGATGGCTACACCTTC.

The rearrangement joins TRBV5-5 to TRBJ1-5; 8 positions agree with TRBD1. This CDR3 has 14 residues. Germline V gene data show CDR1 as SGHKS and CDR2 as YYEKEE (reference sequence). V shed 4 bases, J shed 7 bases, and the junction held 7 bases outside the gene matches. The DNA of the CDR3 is TGTGCCAGCAGCCAGGACAGGGAACGGCAGCCCCAGCATTTT. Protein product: CASSQDRERQPQHF.

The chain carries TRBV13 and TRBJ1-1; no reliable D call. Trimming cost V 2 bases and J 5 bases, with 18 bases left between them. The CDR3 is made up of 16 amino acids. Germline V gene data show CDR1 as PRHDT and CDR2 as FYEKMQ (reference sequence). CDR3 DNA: TGTGCCAGCAGCTTACCCGGATACAGTGTAAGGACTGAAGCTTTCTTT. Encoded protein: CASSLPGYSVRTEAFF.

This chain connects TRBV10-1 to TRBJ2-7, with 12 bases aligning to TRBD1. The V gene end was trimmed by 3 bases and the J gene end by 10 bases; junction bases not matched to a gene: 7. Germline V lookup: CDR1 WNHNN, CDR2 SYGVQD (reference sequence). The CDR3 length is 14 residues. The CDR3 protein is CASSEYPGQGAQYF. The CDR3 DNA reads TGCGCCAGCAGTGAATATCCGGGACAGGGGGCACAGTACTTC.

The CDR3 loop is CASTPSSGKGETQYF. The CDR3 DNA reads as TGTGCCAGCACCCCGTCCTCGGGGAAAGGGGAGACCCAGTACTTC. The chain recombines TRBV5-4 with TRBJ2-5, with a tentative D call TRBD2 (5 bases). The CDR3 contains 15 residues. V lost 6 bases and J lost 5, with 20 bases in between. CDR1 and CDR2 (germline): SGHNT, YYREEE (reference sequence). The variable domain in full, with the rest retrieved from reference TRBV5-4 and TRBJ2-5, is ETGVTQSPTHLIKTRGQQVTLRCSSQSGHNTVSWYQQALGQGPQFIFQYYREEENGRGNFPPRFSGLQFPNYSSELNVNALELDDSALYLCASTPSSGKGETQYFGPGTRLLVL.

Written as DNA, the CDR3 is TGTGCCAGCAGTGAACGTAGCCTCATTGGCTACACCTTC. Its protein product is CASSERSLIGYTF. The V gene is TRBV2, the J gene TRBJ1-2; D is uncertain. V lost 2 bases to trimming and J lost 7 bases, with 11 bases between them. Germline lookup yields CDR1 SNHLY and CDR2 FYNNEI. The CDR3 is 13 residues long.

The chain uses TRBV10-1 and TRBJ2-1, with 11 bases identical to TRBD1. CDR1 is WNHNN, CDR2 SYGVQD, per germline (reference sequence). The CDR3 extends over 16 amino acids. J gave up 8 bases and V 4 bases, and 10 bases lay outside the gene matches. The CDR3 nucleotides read TGCGCCAGCAGTGCGACCCCGGGACAGGGGGGGTATGAGCAGTTCTTC. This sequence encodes CASSATPGQGGYEQFF.

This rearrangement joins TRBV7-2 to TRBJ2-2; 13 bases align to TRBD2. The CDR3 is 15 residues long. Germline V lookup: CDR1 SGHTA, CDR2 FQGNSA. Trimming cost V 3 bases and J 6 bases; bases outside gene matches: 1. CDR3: CASSFGLAGAGELFF. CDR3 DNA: TGTGCCAGCAGCTTCGGACTAGCGGGAGCCGGGGAGCTGTTTTTT.